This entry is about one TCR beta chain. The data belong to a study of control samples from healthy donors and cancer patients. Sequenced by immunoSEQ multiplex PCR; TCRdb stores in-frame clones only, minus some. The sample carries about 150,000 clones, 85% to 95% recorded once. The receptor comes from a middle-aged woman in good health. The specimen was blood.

The CDR3 is CASSLLSGGSGYTF. The CDR3 nucleotides read TGTGCCAGCAGCTTGCTTTCAGGGGGTAGCGGCTACACCTTC. The V gene is TRBV5-6, the J gene TRBJ1-2; TRBD1 matches at 7 bases. Germline CDR1 is SGHDT and CDR2 is YYEEEE. CDR3 size: 14 residues. V lost 1 base, J lost 8 bases, and 8 bases stayed unmatched.